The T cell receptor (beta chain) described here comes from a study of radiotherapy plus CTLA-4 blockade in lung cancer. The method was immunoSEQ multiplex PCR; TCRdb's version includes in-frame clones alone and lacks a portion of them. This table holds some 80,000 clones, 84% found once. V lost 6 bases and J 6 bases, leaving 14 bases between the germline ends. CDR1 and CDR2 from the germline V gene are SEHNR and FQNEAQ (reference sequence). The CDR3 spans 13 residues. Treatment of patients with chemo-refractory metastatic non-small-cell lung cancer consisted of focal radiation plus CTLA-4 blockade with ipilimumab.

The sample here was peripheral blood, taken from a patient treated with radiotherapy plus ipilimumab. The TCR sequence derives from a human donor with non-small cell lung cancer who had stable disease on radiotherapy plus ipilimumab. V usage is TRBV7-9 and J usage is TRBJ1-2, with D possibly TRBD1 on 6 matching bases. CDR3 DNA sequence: TGTGCCAGCAGTACGCCGGGGGCCAATGGCTACACCTTC. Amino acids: CASSTPGANGYTF.